A selection of T cell receptor beta chains follows, all from one sample in a study of blood T cell repertoires in COVID-19. Method: immunoSEQ multiplex PCR; TCRdb's copy keeps in-frame clones and lacks some. The repertoire holds about 160,000 clones, with roughly 90% as singletons. Sequencing was carried out using PBMCs or T cells enriched from blood (not recorded which). These receptors were obtained from a woman between 50 and 59 years old who had recovered from COVID-19. Each CDR3 is given with its conserved first and last residue. Each record gives: V gene, CDR3 length, clone size, J gene, D gene, CDR3 protein, CDR3 DNA. The D gene is left open where the match is weak. Clone size is shown for a subset of rows, as once, few, many or a class of expanded clone.

TRBV27	15	-	TRBJ1-6	-	CASSLFGGLNSPLHF	TGTGCCAGCAGTTTATTCGGGGGGTTGAATTCACCCCTCCACTTT
TRBV18	15	-	TRBJ2-7	TRBD1	CASSYAGTAAREQYF	TGTGCCAGCTCCTATGCCGGGACAGCAGCTCGGGAGCAGTACTTC
TRBV5-1	12	-	TRBJ2-1	TRBD2	CASNEAGGPGFF	TGCGCCAGCAATGAGGCGGGGGGGCCGGGGTTCTTC
TRBV11-2	15	once	TRBJ2-7	TRBD2	CASSFGGGAAYEQYF	TGTGCCAGCAGCTTTGGCGGGGGGGCTGCCTACGAGCAGTACTTC
TRBV27	13	once	TRBJ1-4	-	CASRRAANEKLFF	TGTGCCAGCAGGAGGGCGGCTAATGAAAAACTGTTTTTT
TRBV11-3	14	-	TRBJ2-7	TRBD2	CASRSTGTTDKQYF	TGTGCCAGCAGGTCTACCGGGACTACTGATAAGCAGTACTTC
TRBV7-9	15	-	TRBJ2-2	-	CASSLNRVGTGELFF	TGTGCCAGCAGCTTAAACAGGGTGGGCACCGGGGAGCTGTTTTTT
TRBV3-1/TRBV3-2	13	-	TRBJ2-7	TRBD2	CASSTSGGNEQYF	TGTGCCAGCAGCACTAGCGGGGGGAACGAGCAGTACTTC
TRBV5-1	13	-	TRBJ2-1	-	CASSSVRENEQFF	TGCGCCAGCAGCTCGGTACGGGAGAATGAGCAGTTCTTC
TRBV29-1	13	-	TRBJ2-5	-	CSVESGYQETQYF	TGCAGCGTAGAATCAGGGTACCAAGAGACCCAGTACTTC
TRBV19	15	-	TRBJ2-5	TRBD2	CASSGGTRLQETQYF	TGTGCCAGTAGCGGGGGGACTAGGTTACAAGAGACCCAGTACTTC
TRBV2	15	-	TRBJ1-6	-	CASIRTARYNSPLHF	TGTGCCAGCATCCGGACAGCCCGCTATAATTCACCCCTCCACTTT
TRBV18	13	-	TRBJ1-5	-	CASSPTGSQPQHF	TGTGCCAGCTCTCCAACAGGGTCTCAGCCCCAGCATTTT
TRBV7-2	15	many	TRBJ2-3	TRBD2	CASSRSGGAGDTQYF	TGTGCCAGCAGTCGTAGCGGGGGGGCCGGGGATACGCAGTATTTT
TRBV15	15	-	TRBJ2-1	-	CATSRGGAQANEQFF	TGTGCCACCAGCAGAGGTGGCGCGCAGGCCAATGAGCAGTTCTTC
TRBV11-3	14	few	TRBJ1-1	TRBD1	CASSSGQGATEAFF	TGTGCCAGCAGCTCCGGACAGGGGGCGACTGAAGCTTTCTTT
TRBV7-2	13	-	TRBJ2-2	-	CASSPQGAGELFF	TGTGCCAGCAGCCCACAGGGTGCCGGGGAGCTGTTTTTT
TRBV19	15	-	TRBJ1-2	TRBD1	CASRTGQGNNYGYTF	TGTGCCAGTAGGACCGGACAGGGGAATAACTATGGCTACACCTTC
TRBV15	15	-	TRBJ1-2	-	CATSRNNRQVGGYTF	TGTGCCACCAGCCGAAACAACCGGCAGGTCGGTGGCTACACCTTC
TRBV11-3	12	-	TRBJ2-2	-	CASSPGQRELFF	TGTGCCAGCAGCCCAGGGCAAAGGGAGCTGTTTTTT
TRBV7-9	16	-	TRBJ2-1	-	CASSGAGTSSYNEQFF	TGTGCCAGCAGCGGAGCCGGGACTTCCTCCTACAATGAGCAGTTCTTC
TRBV2	13	once	TRBJ1-2	TRBD1	CASSLGQGDGYTF	TGTGCCAGCAGTCTTGGACAGGGCGATGGCTACACCTTC
TRBV18	11	-	TRBJ2-1	-	CASSRLNEQFF	TGTGCCAGCTCACGGCTCAATGAGCAGTTCTTC
TRBV5-5	16	-	TRBJ2-6	-	CASSASAGTGANVLTF	TGTGCCAGCAGCGCTTCGGCGGGGACCGGGGCCAACGTCCTGACTTTC
TRBV6-2/TRBV6-3	13	-	TRBJ2-2	-	CASSNRGGRELFF	TGTGCCAGCAGTAACAGGGGAGGCCGGGAGCTGTTTTTT
TRBV10-1	16	-	TRBJ1-2	TRBD1	CASTLGQGLFNYGYTF	TGCGCCAGCACTCTGGGACAGGGCCTATTTAACTATGGCTACACCTTC
TRBV12-5	15	-	TRBJ2-3	-	CASSWSRASTDTQYF	TGTGCTAGTTCCTGGTCCAGGGCAAGCACAGATACGCAGTATTTT
TRBV5-1	15	-	TRBJ2-2	TRBD1	CASADRGSNTGELFF	TGCGCCAGCGCGGACAGGGGGTCGAACACCGGGGAGCTGTTTTTT
TRBV5-1	14	-	TRBJ1-1	TRBD1	CASRLDRGLTEAFF	TGCGCCAGCAGACTGGACAGGGGGCTGACTGAAGCTTTCTTT
TRBV6-5	14	-	TRBJ1-2	-	CASSTGVPGYGYTF	TGTGCCAGCAGTACAGGTGTCCCAGGCTATGGCTACACCTTC
TRBV19	15	-	TRBJ2-1	-	CASSIPGLTYNEQFF	TGTGCCAGTAGTATTCCAGGGTTAACCTACAATGAGCAGTTCTTC
TRBV9	18	-	TRBJ2-3	TRBD1	CASSAGPDRAPFEDTQYF	TGTGCCAGCAGCGCCGGACCCGACAGGGCTCCCTTTGAGGATACGCAGTATTTT
TRBV2	14	-	TRBJ1-5	-	CASSEQGTYQPQHF	TGTGCCAGCAGTGAACAGGGTACCTATCAGCCCCAGCATTTT
TRBV29-1	8	-	TRBJ1-2	TRBD1	CSVPGTAF	TGCAGCGTCCCGGGGACAGCCTTC
TRBV9	14	-	TRBJ1-1	-	CASSVVTGRTEAFF	TGTGCCAGCAGCGTAGTTACAGGGCGGACTGAAGCTTTCTTT
TRBV15	15	-	TRBJ2-5	TRBD2	CATSRGTSGEETQYF	TGTGCCACCAGCAGGGGGACTAGCGGGGAAGAGACCCAGTACTTC
TRBV6-5	15	-	TRBJ1-5	TRBD1	CASSYSRDSGQPQHF	TGTGCCAGCAGTTACTCCCGGGACAGCGGCCAGCCCCAGCATTTT
TRBV11-3	13	-	TRBJ1-4	-	CASSTMENEKLFF	TGTGCCAGCAGCACCATGGAGAATGAAAAACTGTTTTTT
TRBV7-8	15	-	TRBJ1-4	-	CASSLDQGTNEKLFF	TGTGCCAGCAGCTTAGACCAGGGAACTAATGAAAAACTGTTTTTT
TRBV6-1	14	-	TRBJ2-7	TRBD1	CASKSGTGRYEQYF	TGTGCCAGCAAATCTGGGACAGGGCGTTACGAGCAGTACTTC